The rows below give T cell receptor beta chains drawn from one sample of a study of T-cell memory formation after mild COVID-19. TCRdb processed the 5' RACE reads anew with MiXCR; each CDR3 protein has one entry. The sample carries roughly 200,000 distinct CDR3 sequences, around 15% recorded once. Sequencing was carried out using PBMCs or a T cell subset sorted from them (not recorded which). These receptors all stem from an adult woman who had mild COVID-19 (a few samples of this study predate the infection). Cell type and time point are not known. CDR3s include the opening cysteine and the closing phenylalanine or tryptophan. Each record gives: V gene, D gene, J gene, clone size, CDR3 DNA, CDR3 protein. A D gene is named only where the DNA matches it firmly. Clone size is given for some rows only: seen once, a few or many times, or a class if the clone is expanded.

TRBV7-9,.,TRBJ1-2,few,TGTGCCAGCAGCGGACTGCGGGGCTACACCTTC,CASSGLRGYTF
TRBV5-1,.,TRBJ1-2,.,TGCGCCAGCAGCTTGGTGTCCGGTCCTAACTCCTATGGCTACACCTTC,CASSLVSGPNSYGYTF
TRBV2,.,TRBJ2-7,few,TGTGCCAGCACCCTGCTGGGGGAATCCTACGAGCAGTACTTC,CASTLLGESYEQYF
TRBV18,.,TRBJ1-2,.,TGTGCCAGCTCACCCTCGGGATCTAACTATGGCTACACCTTC,CASSPSGSNYGYTF
TRBV7-8,TRBD2,TRBJ2-1,.,TGTGCCAGCAGCGGGGCGGGACTAGCGGGAGGCCATTTGAGAAACAATGAGCAGTTCTTC,CASSGAGLAGGHLRNNEQFF
TRBV15,TRBD2,TRBJ2-1,.,TGTGCCACCAGCAGAGATTCTAGCGGGGTCGCCAATGAGCAGTTCTTC,CATSRDSSGVANEQFF
TRBV5-1,.,TRBJ2-7,few,TGCGCCAGCAGCCGCACCAGGGGCCCCAGCTCCTACGAGCAGTACTTC,CASSRTRGPSSYEQYF
TRBV27,.,TRBJ1-2,.,TGTGCCAGCAGTTCCCCCGGGGACTATGGCTACACCTTC,CASSSPGDYGYTF
TRBV27,.,TRBJ1-6,few,TGTGCCAGCAGCCGGAGCTCCTATAATTCACCCCTCCACTTT,CASSRSSYNSPLHF
TRBV10-3,TRBD1,TRBJ2-1,.,TGTGCCATCAGAGGACAGGGCAATGAGCAGTTCTTC,CAIRGQGNEQFF
TRBV19,TRBD1,TRBJ2-2,.,TGTGCCAGTAGTATTGACAGGGGACCCGGGGAGCTGTTTTTT,CASSIDRGPGELFF
TRBV6-5,TRBD1,TRBJ1-2,few,TGTGCCAGCAGTAATTCAGGACAGGGGTCCTATGGCTACACCTTC,CASSNSGQGSYGYTF
TRBV7-8,TRBD2,TRBJ2-3,few,TGTGCCAGCAGCCCTAGGGGACTAGCGTCTAGCACAGATACGCAGTATTTT,CASSPRGLASSTDTQYF
TRBV18,TRBD1,TRBJ2-4,.,TGTGCCAGCTCACCCGGACAGGCCCTAGCCAAAAACATTCAGTACTTC,CASSPGQALAKNIQYF
TRBV4-2,.,TRBJ2-1,few,TGTGCCAGCAGCCAAGATTTAGACTTACACAATGAGCAGTTCTTC,CASSQDLDLHNEQFF
TRBV5-4,.,TRBJ2-3,.,TGTGCCAGCAGCCCGAGCCCCGGCCAAGCCACACGAGATACGCAGTATTTT,CASSPSPGQATRDTQYF
TRBV7-2,TRBD2,TRBJ2-3,.,TGTGCCAGCAGCCCTAGCGGGAGCAAGGCAGATACGCAGTATTTT,CASSPSGSKADTQYF
TRBV5-1,TRBD1,TRBJ1-1,.,TGCGCCAGCAGCAGGGGACAGGGACAGAACACTGAAGCTTTCTTT,CASSRGQGQNTEAFF
TRBV20-1,.,TRBJ2-1,few,TGCAGTGTTGGCCAGAGTGGGGTGAATGAGCAGTTCTTC,CSVGQSGVNEQFF
TRBV20-1,.,TRBJ1-1,.,TGCAGTGCTAGCGGCAACAGGGATAACACTGAAGATTTCTTT,CSASGNRDNTEDFF
TRBV11-2,.,TRBJ1-4,.,TGTGCCAGCAGCTTACCTTCGGCGGTATATATACACGGAACTAATGAAAAACTGTTTTTT,CASSLPSAVYIHGTNEKLFF
TRBV5-1,.,TRBJ2-3,few,TGCGCCAGCAGCTGGAGCACAGATACGCAGTATTTT,CASSWSTDTQYF
TRBV7-6,.,TRBJ2-7,few,TGTGCCAGCAGCCTAGGCCCTACCAACTCCTACGAGCAGTACTTC,CASSLGPTNSYEQYF
TRBV7-6,TRBD2,TRBJ2-3,few,TGTGCCAGCAGCCCGGAGGGACTAGCGGAGCGGGATACGCAGTATTTT,CASSPEGLAERDTQYF
TRBV7-8,.,TRBJ1-3,few,TGTGCCAGCAGCTTAGACAGGTCCTTAGTCGGAAACACCATATATTTT,CASSLDRSLVGNTIYF
TRBV29-1,.,TRBJ1-3,few,TGCAGCGTTGAATCCGTCGACACCATATATTTT,CSVESVDTIYF
TRBV2,.,TRBJ1-2,few,TGTGCCAGCAGCGCTTCAGGGGTCCCGACTTATGGCTACACCTTC,CASSASGVPTYGYTF
TRBV7-8,.,TRBJ2-7,few,TGTGCCAGCAGCTTGGGCAGGGCCCCAGGAGGCGAGCAGTACTTC,CASSLGRAPGGEQYF
TRBV12-3/TRBV12-4,.,TRBJ2-3,few,TGTGCCAGCAGCCTCTCCAGACCTGGCCCGCCAAATACGCAGTATTTT,CASSLSRPGPPNTQYF
TRBV3-1,.,TRBJ2-7,.,TGTGCCAGCAGCCTCCGAGGAGGGGGCCACGAGCAGTACTTC,CASSLRGGGHEQYF
TRBV7-9,.,TRBJ2-1,.,TGTGCCAGCAGCCCCCCCGCGGCAGGGTATCAGTTCTTC,CASSPPAAGYQFF
TRBV28,.,TRBJ1-5,.,TGTGCCAGCGAAGCCGATAGCAATCAGCCCCAGCATTTT,CASEADSNQPQHF
TRBV19,.,TRBJ1-1,few,TGTGCCAGTAGTAACCCGCCGAATCCAGGGAAAACTGAAGCTTTCTTT,CASSNPPNPGKTEAFF
TRBV27,.,TRBJ2-1,.,TGTGCCAGCGGGGGAAGGGTTGACGGGGAGCAGTTCTTC,CASGGRVDGEQFF
TRBV5-1,TRBD1,TRBJ1-1,.,TGCGCCAGCAGCTTGGAAAGGGGGCTGGACACTGAAGCTTTCTTT,CASSLERGLDTEAFF
TRBV24-1,.,TRBJ1-1,few,TGTGCCACCAGTGACCTCGGAAAAACTGAAGCTTTCTTT,CATSDLGKTEAFF
TRBV29-1,TRBD1,TRBJ2-1,few,TGCAGCGCCCTGGGACAGGGGTACAATGAGCAGTTCTTC,CSALGQGYNEQFF
TRBV30,.,TRBJ2-5,.,TGTGCCTGGAGTGTCTCCCTAGCGCAGCAAGAGACCCAGTACTTC,CAWSVSLAQQETQYF
TRBV12-3/TRBV12-4,TRBD2,TRBJ2-7,.,TGTGCCAGCAGTCCCGGAGGGAGGGAGTCCTACGAGCAGTACTTC,CASSPGGRESYEQYF
TRBV18,.,TRBJ2-1,.,TGTGCCAGCTCCCCCCGTGGGCCCTACAATGAGCAGTTCTTC,CASSPRGPYNEQFF
TRBV5-1,.,TRBJ2-2,few,TGCGCCAGCAGCTTAGGGTCCCCGGGCACCGGGGAGCTGTTTTTT,CASSLGSPGTGELFF
TRBV7-9,.,TRBJ2-7,.,TGTGCCAGCAGCTTAGAGATAGAAGCCCACGAGCAGTACTTC,CASSLEIEAHEQYF
TRBV5-1,.,TRBJ2-3,few,TGCGCCAGCAGTAAGTTAGCGGTCACAGATACGCAGTATTTT,CASSKLAVTDTQYF
TRBV5-5,.,TRBJ1-1,.,TGTGCCAGCAGCTTCAATAGGAAAACTGAAGCTTTCTTT,CASSFNRKTEAFF
TRBV4-1,.,TRBJ2-7,few,TGCGCCAGCAGCCGGGGTAGACAGGGAGGGTACGAGCAGTACTTC,CASSRGRQGGYEQYF
TRBV7-2,.,TRBJ2-5,.,TGTGCCAGCAGCTTCATAGCAGAGACCCAGTACTTC,CASSFIAETQYF
TRBV24-1,TRBD1,TRBJ2-3,few,TGTGCCACCAGTGTCCACGAGGGGGCGAGGGACACGCAGTATTTT,CATSVHEGARDTQYF
TRBV20-1,.,TRBJ2-5,.,TGCAGTGCTAGAGATGAGAGGGGCAGGGCTTACCAAGAGACCCAGTACTTC,CSARDERGRAYQETQYF
TRBV6-5,.,TRBJ2-5,few,TGTGCCAGCAGTTACGACAGGCGTCGAGAGACCCAGTACTTC,CASSYDRRRETQYF